This TCR beta chain was recorded in a study of TIL therapy for anti-PD-1-resistant metastatic lung cancer. For the study at large: Most patients had lung adenocarcinoma; a handful of tumors were EGFR-mutant, two ALK-rearranged; half smoked currently or formerly. Tumors carried a median around 1.4 non-synonymous mutations per megabase. Study conclusions and caveats: This highly selected cohort may not generalize to typical lung cancer patients.

Germline-derived CDR1 and CDR2 are WSHSY and SAAADI. V dropped 0 bases and J dropped 7; count of bases not matched to a gene: 11. The CDR3 contains 16 residues. Sequencing used immunoSEQ v3. Libraries were sequenced to roughly 2 million read pairs (survey) or 5-6 million (deep). Repertoires were generated with immunoSEQ multiplex PCR, while TCRdb's copy carries only in-frame clones and drops some. The repertoire holds under 70,000 clones, with more than 60% as singletons. Time point noted: pre-treatment sample, taken before nivolumab and TIL therapy. A word on this clone: The target antigen is unknown.

This TCR was sampled from a person between 30 and 79 years old with non-small cell lung cancer. The sequenced sample was blood, obtained at baseline. The chain combines TRBV10-2 with TRBJ2-7; TRBD2 agrees at 8 bases. The CDR3 spells CASSESPAGRVGEQYF. In DNA, the CDR3 is TGCGCCAGCAGTGAGTCCCCAGCCGGGAGGGTGGGTGAGCAGTACTTC.